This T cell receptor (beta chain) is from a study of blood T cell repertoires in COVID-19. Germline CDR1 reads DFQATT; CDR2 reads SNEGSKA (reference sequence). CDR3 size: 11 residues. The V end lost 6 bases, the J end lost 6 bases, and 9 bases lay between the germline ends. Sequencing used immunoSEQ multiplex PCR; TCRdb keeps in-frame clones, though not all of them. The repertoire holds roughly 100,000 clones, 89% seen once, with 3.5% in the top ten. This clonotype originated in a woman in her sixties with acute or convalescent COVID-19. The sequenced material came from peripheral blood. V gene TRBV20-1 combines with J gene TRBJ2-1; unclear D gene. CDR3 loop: CSASPGNEQFF. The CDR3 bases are TGCAGTGCATCCCCGGGCAATGAGCAGTTCTTC.